The sequence of this TCR beta chain was determined in a study of regulatory T cells. This CDR3 contains 11 residues. Germline-derived CDR1 and CDR2 are SGHRS and YFSETQ. The V and J ends lost 1 base and 9 bases respectively, with 5 bases between them. This clone was detected once. Amplification used 52 TRBV primers and 13 TRBJ primers. Profiled with immunoSEQ multiplex PCR; TCRdb holds only in-frame clones, not every one. Of over 5,500 clones listed, more than 80% are singletons. This clonotype was sampled from a child under 18 with CD3G deficiency. Material for sequencing was CD8+ T cells sorted from blood. The chain joins TRBV5-1 to TRBJ2-1; D gene uncertain. CDR3 sequence: CASSLRTEQFF. Written as DNA, the CDR3 is TGCGCCAGCAGCTTGCGCACTGAGCAGTTCTTC.